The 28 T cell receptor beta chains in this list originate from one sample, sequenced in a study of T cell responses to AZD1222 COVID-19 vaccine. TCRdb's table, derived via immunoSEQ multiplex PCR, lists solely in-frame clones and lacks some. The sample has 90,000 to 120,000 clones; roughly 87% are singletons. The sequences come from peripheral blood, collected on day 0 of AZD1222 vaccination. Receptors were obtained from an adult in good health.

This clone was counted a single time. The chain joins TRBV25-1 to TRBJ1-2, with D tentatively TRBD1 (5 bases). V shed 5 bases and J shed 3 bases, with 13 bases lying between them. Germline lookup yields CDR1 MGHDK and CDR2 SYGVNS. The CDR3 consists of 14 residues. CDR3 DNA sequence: TGTGCCAGCAGTCGGCAGGCGGGGGACTATGGCTACACCTTC. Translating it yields CASSRQAGDYGYTF.

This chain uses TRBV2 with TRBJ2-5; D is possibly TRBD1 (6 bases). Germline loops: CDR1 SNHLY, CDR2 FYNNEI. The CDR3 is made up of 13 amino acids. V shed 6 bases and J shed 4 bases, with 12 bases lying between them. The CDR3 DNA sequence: TGTGCCAGCAGCGATGACAGGACAGAGACCCAGTACTTC. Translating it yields CASSDDRTETQYF.

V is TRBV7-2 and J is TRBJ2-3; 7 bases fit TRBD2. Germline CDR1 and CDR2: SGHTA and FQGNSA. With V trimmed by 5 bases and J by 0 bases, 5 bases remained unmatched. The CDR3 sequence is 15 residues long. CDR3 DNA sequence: TGTGCCAGCAGCCCATGGACTAGTAGCACAGATACGCAGTATTTT. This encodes CASSPWTSSTDTQYF.

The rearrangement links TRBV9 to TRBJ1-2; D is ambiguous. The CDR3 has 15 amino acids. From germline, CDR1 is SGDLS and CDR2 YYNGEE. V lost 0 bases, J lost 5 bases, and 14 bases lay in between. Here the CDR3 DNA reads TGTGCCAGCAGCGTAGTCCCCGTGGGTCTGTATGGCTACACCTTC. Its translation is CASSVVPVGLYGYTF.

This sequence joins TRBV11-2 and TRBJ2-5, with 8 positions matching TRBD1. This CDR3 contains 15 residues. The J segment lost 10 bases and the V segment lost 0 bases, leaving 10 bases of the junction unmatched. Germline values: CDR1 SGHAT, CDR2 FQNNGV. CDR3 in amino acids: CASSLDLAGGTFQYF. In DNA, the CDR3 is TGTGCCAGCAGCTTAGATCTGGCAGGGGGCACGTTCCAGTACTTC.

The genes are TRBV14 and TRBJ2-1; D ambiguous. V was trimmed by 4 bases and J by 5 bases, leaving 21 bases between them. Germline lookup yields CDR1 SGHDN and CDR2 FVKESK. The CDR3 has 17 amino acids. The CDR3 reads CASSPRGWPNADNEQFF. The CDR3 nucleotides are TGTGCCAGCAGCCCAAGAGGTTGGCCCAACGCTGACAATGAGCAGTTCTTC.

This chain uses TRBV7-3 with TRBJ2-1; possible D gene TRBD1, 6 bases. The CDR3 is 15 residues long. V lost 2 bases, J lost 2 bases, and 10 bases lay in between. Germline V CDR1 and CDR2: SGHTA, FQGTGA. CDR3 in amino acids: CASSLRDTTYNEQFF. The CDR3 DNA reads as TGTGCCAGCAGCTTACGGGACACAACCTACAATGAGCAGTTCTTC.

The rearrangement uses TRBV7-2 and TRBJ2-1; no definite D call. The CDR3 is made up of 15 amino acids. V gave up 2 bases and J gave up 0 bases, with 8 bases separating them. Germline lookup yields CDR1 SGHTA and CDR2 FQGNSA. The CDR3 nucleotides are TGTGCCAGCAGCTTACTGCGGAGCTCCTACAATGAGCAGTTCTTC. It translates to CASSLLRSSYNEQFF.

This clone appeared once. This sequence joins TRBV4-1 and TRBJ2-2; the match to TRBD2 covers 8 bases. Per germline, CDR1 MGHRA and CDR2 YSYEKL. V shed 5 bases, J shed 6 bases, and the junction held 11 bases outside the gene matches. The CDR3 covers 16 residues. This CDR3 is CASSFREGSGPGELFF. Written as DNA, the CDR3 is TGCGCCAGCAGCTTCCGGGAGGGGAGTGGGCCCGGGGAGCTGTTTTTT.

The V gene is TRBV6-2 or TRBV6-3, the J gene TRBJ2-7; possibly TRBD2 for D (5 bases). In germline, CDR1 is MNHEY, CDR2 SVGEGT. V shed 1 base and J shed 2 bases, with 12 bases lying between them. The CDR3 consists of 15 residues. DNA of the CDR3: TGTGCCAGCAGTTACTTTGGGGTCGGGGCCTACGAGCAGTACTTC. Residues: CASSYFGVGAYEQYF.

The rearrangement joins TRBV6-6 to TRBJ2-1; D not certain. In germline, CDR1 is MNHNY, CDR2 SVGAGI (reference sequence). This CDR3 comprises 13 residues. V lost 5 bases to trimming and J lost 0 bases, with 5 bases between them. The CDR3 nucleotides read TGTGCCAGCAGTAGGAGCTCCTACAATGAGCAGTTCTTC. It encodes CASSRSSYNEQFF.

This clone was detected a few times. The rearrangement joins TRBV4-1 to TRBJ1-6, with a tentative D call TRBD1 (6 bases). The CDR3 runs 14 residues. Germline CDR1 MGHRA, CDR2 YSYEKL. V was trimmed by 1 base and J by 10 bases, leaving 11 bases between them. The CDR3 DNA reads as TGCGCCAGCAGCCAAGGAAGGGGGGGATCACCCCTCCACTTT. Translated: CASSQGRGGSPLHF.

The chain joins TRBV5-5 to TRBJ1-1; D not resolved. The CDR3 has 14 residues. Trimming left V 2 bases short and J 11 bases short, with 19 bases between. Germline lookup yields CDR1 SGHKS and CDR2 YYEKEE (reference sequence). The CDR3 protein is CASSLNIHAGPAFF. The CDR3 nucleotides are TGTGCCAGCAGCTTAAACATCCACGCTGGCCCTGCTTTCTTT. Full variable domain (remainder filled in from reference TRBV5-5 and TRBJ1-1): DAGVTQSPTHLIKTRGQQVTLRCSPISGHKSVSWYQQVLGQGPQFIFQYYEKEERGRGNFPDRFSARQFPNYSSELNVNALLLGDSALYLCASSLNIHAGPAFFGQGTRLTVV.

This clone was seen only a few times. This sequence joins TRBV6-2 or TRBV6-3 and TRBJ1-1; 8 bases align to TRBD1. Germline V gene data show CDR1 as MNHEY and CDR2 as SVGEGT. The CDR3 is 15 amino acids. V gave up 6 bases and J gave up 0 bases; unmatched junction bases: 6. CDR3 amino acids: CASSPTGDMNTEAFF. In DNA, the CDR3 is TGTGCCAGCAGCCCGACAGGGGACATGAACACTGAAGCTTTCTTT.

CDR3 loop: CASSLLSNTEAFF. CDR3 DNA: TGTGCCAGCAGCTTGTTATCGAACACTGAAGCTTTCTTT. The chain has TRBV5-4 and TRBJ1-1, with D unclear. The CDR3 runs 13 residues. V was clipped by 1 base and J by 1 base, with 5 bases between them. Looked up from germline, CDR1 is SGHNT and CDR2 is YYREEE (reference sequence).

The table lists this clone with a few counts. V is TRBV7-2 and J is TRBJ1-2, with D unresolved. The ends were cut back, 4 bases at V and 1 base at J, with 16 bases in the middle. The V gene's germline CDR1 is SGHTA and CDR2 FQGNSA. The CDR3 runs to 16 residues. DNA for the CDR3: TGTGCCAGCAGCTCCCTAGCGGCAGGCGGTAACTATGGCTACACCTTC. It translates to CASSSLAAGGNYGYTF.

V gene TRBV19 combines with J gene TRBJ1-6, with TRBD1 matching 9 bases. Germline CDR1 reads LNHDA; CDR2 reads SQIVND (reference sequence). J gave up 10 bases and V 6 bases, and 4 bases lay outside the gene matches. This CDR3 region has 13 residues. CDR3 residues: CASSRDRASPLHF. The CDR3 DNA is TGTGCCAGTAGCCGGGACAGGGCCTCACCCCTCCACTTT.

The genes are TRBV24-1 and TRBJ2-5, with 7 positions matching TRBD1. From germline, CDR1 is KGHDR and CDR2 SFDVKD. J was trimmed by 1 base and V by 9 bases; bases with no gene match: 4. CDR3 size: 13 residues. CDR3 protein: CATSGQAQETQYF. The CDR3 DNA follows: TGTGCCACCTCCGGACAGGCCCAAGAGACCCAGTACTTC.

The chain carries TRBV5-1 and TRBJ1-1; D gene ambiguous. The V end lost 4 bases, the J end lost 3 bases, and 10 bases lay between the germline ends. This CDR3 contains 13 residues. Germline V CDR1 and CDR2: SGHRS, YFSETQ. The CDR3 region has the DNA TGCGCCAGCAGCCTCCTGGGAGACACTGAAGCTTTCTTT. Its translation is CASSLLGDTEAFF.

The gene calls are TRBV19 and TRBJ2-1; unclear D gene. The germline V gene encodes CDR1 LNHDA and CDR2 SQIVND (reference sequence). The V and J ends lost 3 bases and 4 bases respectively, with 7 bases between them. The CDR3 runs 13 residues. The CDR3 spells CASSILGYNEQFF. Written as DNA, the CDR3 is TGTGCCAGTAGTATTTTAGGGTACAATGAGCAGTTCTTC.

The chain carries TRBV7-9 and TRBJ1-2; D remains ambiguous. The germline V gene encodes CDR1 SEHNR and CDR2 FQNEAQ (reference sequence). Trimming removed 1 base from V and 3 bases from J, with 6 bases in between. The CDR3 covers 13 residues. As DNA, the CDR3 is TGTGCCAGCAGCTTAGACGCCCACTATGGCTACACCTTC. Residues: CASSLDAHYGYTF.

The CDR3 DNA reads TGTGCCAGTAGTATCGGGGTACACACTGAAGCTTTCTTT. It translates to CASSIGVHTEAFF. The chain combines TRBV19 with TRBJ1-1; D unresolved. This CDR3 has 13 amino acids. Germline V gene sequence: CDR1 LNHDA, CDR2 SQIVND (reference sequence). V was pared by 3 bases and J by 3 bases, with 8 bases between. Drawing the rest from reference TRBV19 and TRBJ1-1, the complete variable domain is DGGITQSPKYLFRKEGQNVTLSCEQNLNHDAMYWYRQDPGQGLRLIYYSQIVNDFQKGDIAEGYSVSREKKESFPLTVTSAQKNPTAFYLCASSIGVHTEAFFGQGTRLTVV.

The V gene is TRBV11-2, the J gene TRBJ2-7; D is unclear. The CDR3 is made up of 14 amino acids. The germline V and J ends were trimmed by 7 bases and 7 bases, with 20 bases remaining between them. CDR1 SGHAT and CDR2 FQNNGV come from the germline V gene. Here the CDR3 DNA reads TGTGCCAGCACTAATCCACCCGAGGTGGGGGAGCAGTACTTC. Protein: CASTNPPEVGEQYF.

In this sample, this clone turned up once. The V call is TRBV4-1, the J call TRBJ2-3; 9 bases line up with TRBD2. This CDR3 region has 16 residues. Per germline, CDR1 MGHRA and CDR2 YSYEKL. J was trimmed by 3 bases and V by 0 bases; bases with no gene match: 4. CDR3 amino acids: CASSQEGLAGTDTQYF. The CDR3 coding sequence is TGCGCCAGCAGCCAAGAAGGGCTAGCGGGGACAGATACGCAGTATTTT.

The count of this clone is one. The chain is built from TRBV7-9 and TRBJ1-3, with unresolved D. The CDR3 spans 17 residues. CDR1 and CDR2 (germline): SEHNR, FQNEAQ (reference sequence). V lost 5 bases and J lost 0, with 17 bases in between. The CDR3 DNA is TGTGCCAGCAGCCCCACTATCGGGAGGGCCTCTGGAAACACCATATATTTT. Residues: CASSPTIGRASGNTIYF.

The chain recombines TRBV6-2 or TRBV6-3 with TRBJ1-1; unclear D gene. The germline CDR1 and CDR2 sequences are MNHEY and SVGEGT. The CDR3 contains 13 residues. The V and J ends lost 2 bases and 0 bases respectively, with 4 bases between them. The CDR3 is CASSYNLNTEAFF. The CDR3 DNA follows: TGTGCCAGCAGTTACAACTTGAACACTGAAGCTTTCTTT.

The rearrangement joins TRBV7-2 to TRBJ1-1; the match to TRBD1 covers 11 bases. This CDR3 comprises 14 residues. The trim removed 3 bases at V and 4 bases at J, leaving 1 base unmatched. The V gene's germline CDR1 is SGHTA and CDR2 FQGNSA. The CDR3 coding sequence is TGTGCCAGCAGCTTTGGGACAGGGGGCACTGAAGCTTTCTTT. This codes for CASSFGTGGTEAFF.

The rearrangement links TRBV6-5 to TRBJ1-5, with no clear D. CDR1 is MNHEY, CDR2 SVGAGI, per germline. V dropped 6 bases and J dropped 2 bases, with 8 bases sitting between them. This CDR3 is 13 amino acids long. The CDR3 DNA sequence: TGTGCCAGCAGCGATAGGGGCAATCAGCCCCAGCATTTT. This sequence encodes CASSDRGNQPQHF.